This entry describes one TCR beta chain. What it recognizes is unknown. The CDR3 is 17 amino acids. J gave up 5 bases and V 4 bases, and 13 bases lay outside the gene matches. CDR1 and CDR2 (germline): LGHNA, YSLEER. The data belong to a study of CD8 T cells in Susac syndrome. Random-hexamer reverse transcription was applied to roughly 0.5 to 1 ug RNA. The immunoSEQ assay covered 54 Vbeta and 13 Jbeta segments for CDR3. TCRdb re-called the immunoSEQ multiplex PCR reads through MiXCR, storing one row per CDR3 protein. This table has fewer than 90,000 distinct CDR3 sequences, roughly 94% appearing once. Broader study findings: It was acknowledged by the study that relatively few individuals were included in its TCR sequencing and HLA analysis.

Patients with Susac syndrome showed fulfilment of recently defined diagnostic criteria for definite or probable disease. Bulk CD8+ and CD4+ cells came from magnetic negative isolation; CD8+ TEMRA by FACS. Material for sequencing was CD8+ T cells from PBMCs. The clonotype originates from a human donor with Susac syndrome. This rearrangement joins TRBV4-3 to TRBJ2-1, with 8 bases aligning to TRBD2. The CDR3 loop is CASSPFGPTSANNEQFF. The CDR3 DNA sequence: TGCGCCAGCAGCCCCTTTGGCCCGACTAGCGCCAACAATGAGCAGTTCTTC.